What follows is one TCR beta chain and its context. What it binds is unknown. CD45RO-negative cells were positively selected for CCR7, leaving out terminally differentiated effector memory CD45RA+ cells. Germline CDR1 is WSHSY and CDR2 is SAAADI. This CDR3 is built from 15 residues. The ends lost 3 bases at V and 6 bases at J; junction bases unmatched: 7. This record belongs to a study of shared clonotypes between healthy human individuals. Whole-study findings and limits: Memory subsets generally showed lower estimated richness than naive subsets. What limited the represented genetic and exposure-history diversity was the small number of donors. All-four-donor shared clonotypes had higher generation probabilities than non-shared clonotypes did.

Per the study methods: ImmunoSEQ sequences covered only the junction and lacked quality scores; filtering therefore differed. Profiled with immunoSEQ multiplex PCR; TCRdb holds only in-frame clones, not every one. V, J and clone size derive from that table, while D and trimming were established from the DNA sequence. Among about 2,100,000 clones listed, around 93% were seen once. The clonotype comes from a man between 18 and 35 years old in good health. Some clones in this sample may be carry-over from other donors' samples. The chain employs TRBV10-2 and TRBJ2-2, with 7 bases fitting TRBD1. The sample consisted of naive CD8+ T cells from PBMCs. CDR3 bases: TGCGCCAGCAGTGACCTGACAGGGATCGCCGGGGAGCTGTTTTTT. Translation gives CASSDLTGIAGELFF.